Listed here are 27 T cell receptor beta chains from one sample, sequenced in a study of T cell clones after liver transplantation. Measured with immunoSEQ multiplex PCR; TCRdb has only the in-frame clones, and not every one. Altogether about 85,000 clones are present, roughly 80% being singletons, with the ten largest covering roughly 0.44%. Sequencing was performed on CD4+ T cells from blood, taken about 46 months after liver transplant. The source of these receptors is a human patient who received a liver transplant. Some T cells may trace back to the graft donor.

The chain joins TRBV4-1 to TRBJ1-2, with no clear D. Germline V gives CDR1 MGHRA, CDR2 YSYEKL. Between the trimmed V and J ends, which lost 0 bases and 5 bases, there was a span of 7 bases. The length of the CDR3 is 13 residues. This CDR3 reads CASSQDQEYGYTF. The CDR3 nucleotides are TGCGCCAGCAGCCAAGATCAGGAGTATGGCTACACCTTC.

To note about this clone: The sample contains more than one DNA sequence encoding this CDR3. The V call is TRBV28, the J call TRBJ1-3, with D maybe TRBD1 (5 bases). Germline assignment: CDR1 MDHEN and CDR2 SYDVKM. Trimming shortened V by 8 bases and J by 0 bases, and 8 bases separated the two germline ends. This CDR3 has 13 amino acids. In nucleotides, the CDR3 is TGTGCCAGCGACAGTAACTCTGGAAACACCATATATTTT. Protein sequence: CASDSNSGNTIYF.

The CDR3 DNA reads as TGTGCCAGCACCCCAGTAGGGTTGCTAGAGACCCAGTACTTC. This sequence encodes CASTPVGLLETQYF. The rearrangement uses TRBV28 and TRBJ2-5; no definite D call. The V end lost 7 bases, the J end lost 4 bases, and 16 bases lay between the germline ends. Per germline, CDR1 MDHEN and CDR2 SYDVKM. There are 14 residues in the CDR3. Full variable domain (outside the CDR3, taken from reference TRBV28 and TRBJ2-5): DVKVTQSSRYLVKRTGEKVFLECVQDMDHENMFWYRQDPGLGLRLIYFSYDVKMKEKGDIPEGYSVSREKKERFSLILESASTNQTSMYLCASTPVGLLETQYFGPGTRLLVL.

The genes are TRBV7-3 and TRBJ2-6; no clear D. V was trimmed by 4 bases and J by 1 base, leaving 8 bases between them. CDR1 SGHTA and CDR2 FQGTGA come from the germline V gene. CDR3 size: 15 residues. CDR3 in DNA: TGTGCCAGCAGCTCGTATGAATCTGGGGCCAACGTCCTGACTTTC. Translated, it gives CASSSYESGANVLTF.

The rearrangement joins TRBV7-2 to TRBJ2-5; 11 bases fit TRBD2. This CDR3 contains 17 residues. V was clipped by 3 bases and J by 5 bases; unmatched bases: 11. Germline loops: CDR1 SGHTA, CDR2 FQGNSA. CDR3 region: CASSLGYTSGSVETQYF. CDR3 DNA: TGTGCCAGCAGCTTGGGGTATACTAGCGGGAGCGTGGAGACCCAGTACTTC.

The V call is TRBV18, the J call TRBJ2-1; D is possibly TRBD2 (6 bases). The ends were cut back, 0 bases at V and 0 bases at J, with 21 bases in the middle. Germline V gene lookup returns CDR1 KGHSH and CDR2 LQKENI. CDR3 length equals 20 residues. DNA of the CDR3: TGTGCCAGCTCACCACCATCTCACTCTTCGGCGGGAAACTCCTACAATGAGCAGTTCTTC. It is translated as CASSPPSHSSAGNSYNEQFF.

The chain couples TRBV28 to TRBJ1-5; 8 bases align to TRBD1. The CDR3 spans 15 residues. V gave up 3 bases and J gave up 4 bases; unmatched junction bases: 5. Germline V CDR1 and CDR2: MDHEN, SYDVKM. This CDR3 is CASSFTGQGNQPQHF. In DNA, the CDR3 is TGTGCCAGCAGTTTCACCGGACAGGGTAATCAGCCCCAGCATTTT.

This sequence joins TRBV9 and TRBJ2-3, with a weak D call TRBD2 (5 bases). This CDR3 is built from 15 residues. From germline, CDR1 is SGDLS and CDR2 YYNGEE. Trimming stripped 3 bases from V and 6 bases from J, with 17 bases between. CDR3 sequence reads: CASSEMTGSYDTQYF. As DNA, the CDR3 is TGTGCCAGCAGCGAAATGACGGGAAGTTACGATACGCAGTATTTT.

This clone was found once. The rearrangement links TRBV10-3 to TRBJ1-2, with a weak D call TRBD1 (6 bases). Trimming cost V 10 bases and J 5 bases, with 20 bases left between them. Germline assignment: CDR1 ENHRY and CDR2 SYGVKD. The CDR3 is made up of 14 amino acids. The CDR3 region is CATRTAAAGYGYTF. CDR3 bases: TGTGCCACCAGGACAGCCGCCGCGGGATATGGCTACACCTTC.

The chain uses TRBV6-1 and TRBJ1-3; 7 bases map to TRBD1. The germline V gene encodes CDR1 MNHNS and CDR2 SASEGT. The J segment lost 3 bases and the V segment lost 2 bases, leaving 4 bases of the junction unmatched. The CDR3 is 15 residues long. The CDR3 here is CASSETQGVGNTIYF. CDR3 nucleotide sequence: TGTGCCAGCAGTGAAACGCAGGGGGTTGGAAACACCATATATTTT.

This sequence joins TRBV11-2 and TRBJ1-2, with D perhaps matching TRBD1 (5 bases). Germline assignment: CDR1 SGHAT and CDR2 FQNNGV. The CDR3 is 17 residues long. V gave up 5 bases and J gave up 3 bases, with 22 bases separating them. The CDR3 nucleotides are TGTGCCAGCAGCCCGGCTATGGGGGGAGGGTCGGACTATGGCTACACCTTC. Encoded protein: CASSPAMGGGSDYGYTF.

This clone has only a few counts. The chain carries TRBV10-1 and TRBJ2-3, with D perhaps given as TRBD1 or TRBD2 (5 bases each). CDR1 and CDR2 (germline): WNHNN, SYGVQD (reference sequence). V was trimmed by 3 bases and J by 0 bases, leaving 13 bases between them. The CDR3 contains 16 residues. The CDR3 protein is CASSDGDLRSTDTQYF. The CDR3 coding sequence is TGCGCCAGCAGTGATGGGGACCTACGCAGCACAGATACGCAGTATTTT.

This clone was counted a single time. CDR3: CASSHNGGVQFF. In nucleotides, the CDR3 is TGTGCCAGCAGCCACAATGGGGGTGTGCAGTTCTTC. The chain recombines TRBV7-3 with TRBJ2-1; D tentatively fits TRBD1 or TRBD2 (5 bases each). The CDR3 spans 12 residues. The V gene lost 5 bases and the J gene lost 12 bases, with 14 bases spanning the gap. CDR1 is SGHTA, CDR2 FQGTGA, per germline.

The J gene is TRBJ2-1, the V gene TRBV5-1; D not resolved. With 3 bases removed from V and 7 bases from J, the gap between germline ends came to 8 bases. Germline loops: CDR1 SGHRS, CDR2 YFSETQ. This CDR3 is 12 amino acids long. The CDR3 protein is CASSSLGNEQFF. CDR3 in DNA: TGCGCCAGCAGCTCCCTTGGGAATGAGCAGTTCTTC.

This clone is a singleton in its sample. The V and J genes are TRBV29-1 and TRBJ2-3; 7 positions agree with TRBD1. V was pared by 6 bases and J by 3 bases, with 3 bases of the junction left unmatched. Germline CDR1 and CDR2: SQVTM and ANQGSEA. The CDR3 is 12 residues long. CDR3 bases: TGCAGCGTCAGGACAGGAACAGATACGCAGTATTTT. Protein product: CSVRTGTDTQYF.

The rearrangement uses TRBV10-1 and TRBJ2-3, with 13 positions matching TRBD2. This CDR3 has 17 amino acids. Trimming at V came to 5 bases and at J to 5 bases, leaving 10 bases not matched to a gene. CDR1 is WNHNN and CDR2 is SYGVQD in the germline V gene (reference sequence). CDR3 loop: CASSPGTSGKMKDTQYF. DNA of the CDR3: TGCGCCAGCAGTCCCGGGACTAGCGGGAAAATGAAAGATACGCAGTATTTT.

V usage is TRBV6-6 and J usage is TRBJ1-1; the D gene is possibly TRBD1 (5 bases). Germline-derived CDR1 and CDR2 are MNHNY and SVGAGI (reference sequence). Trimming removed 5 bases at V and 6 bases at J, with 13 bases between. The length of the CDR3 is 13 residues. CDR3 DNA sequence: TGTGCCAGCAGTGCCGGGACCGATTCTGAAGCTTTCTTT. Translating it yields CASSAGTDSEAFF.

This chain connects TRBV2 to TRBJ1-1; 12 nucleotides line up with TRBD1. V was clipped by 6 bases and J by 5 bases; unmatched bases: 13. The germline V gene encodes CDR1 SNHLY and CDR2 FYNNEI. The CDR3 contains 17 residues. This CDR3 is CASRQPGQGARTTEAFF. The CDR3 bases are TGTGCCAGCAGGCAACCGGGACAGGGGGCGCGGACAACTGAAGCTTTCTTT.

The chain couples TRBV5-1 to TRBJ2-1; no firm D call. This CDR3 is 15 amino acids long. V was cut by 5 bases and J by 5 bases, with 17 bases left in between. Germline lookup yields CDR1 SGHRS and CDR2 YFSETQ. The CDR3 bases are TGCGCCAGCAGGCCTTCTAGTGGGCTCGACAATGAGCAGTTCTTC. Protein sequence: CASRPSSGLDNEQFF.

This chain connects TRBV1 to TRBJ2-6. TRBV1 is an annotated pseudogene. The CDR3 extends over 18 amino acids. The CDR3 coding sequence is TGCACCAGCAGGGGGAAGAGTTTGTGCACAAGTCGGGCCAACGTCCTGACTTTC. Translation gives CTSRGKSLCTSRANVLTF.

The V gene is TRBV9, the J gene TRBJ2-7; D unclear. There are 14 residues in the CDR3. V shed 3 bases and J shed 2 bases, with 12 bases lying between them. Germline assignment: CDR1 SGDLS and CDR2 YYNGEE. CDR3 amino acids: CASSAIGATYEQYF. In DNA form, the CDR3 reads TGTGCCAGCAGCGCAATAGGTGCTACCTACGAGCAGTACTTC.

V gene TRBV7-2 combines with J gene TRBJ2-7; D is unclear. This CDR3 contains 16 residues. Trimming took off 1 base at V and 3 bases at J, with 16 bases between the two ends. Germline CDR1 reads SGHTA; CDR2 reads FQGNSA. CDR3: CASSLDRLRVGYEQYF. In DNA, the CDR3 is TGTGCCAGCAGCTTAGATCGACTCCGGGTAGGCTACGAGCAGTACTTC. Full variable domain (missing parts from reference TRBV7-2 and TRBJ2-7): GAGVSQSPSNKVTEKGKDVELRCDPISGHTALYWYRQSLGQGLEFLIYFQGNSAPDKSGLPSDRFSAERTGGSVSTLTIQRTQQEDSAVYLCASSLDRLRVGYEQYFGPGTRLTVT.

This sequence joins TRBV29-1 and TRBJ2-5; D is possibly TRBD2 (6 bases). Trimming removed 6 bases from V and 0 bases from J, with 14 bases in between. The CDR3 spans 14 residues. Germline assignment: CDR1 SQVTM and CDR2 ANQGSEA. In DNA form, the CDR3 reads TGCAGCGTAGGCCGACGGGGGTACCAAGAGACCCAGTACTTC. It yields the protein CSVGRRGYQETQYF.

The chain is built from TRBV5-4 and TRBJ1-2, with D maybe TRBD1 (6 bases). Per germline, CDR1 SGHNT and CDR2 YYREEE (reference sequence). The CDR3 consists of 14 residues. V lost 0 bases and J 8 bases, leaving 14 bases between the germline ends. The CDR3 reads CASSLASGDGGYTF. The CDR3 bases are TGTGCCAGCAGCTTGGCTTCAGGGGACGGGGGCTACACCTTC.

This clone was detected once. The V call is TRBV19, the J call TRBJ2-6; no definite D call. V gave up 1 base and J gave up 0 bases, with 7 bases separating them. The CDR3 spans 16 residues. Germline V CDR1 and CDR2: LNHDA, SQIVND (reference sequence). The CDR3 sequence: CASSIVGHSGANVLTF. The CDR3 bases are TGTGCCAGTAGTATAGTCGGCCACTCTGGGGCCAACGTCCTGACTTTC.

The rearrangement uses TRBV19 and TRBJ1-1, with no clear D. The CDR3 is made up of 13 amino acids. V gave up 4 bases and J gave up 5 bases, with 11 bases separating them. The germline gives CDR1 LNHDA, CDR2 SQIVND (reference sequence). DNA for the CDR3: TGTGCCAGTAGTACGGATCCGGGGACTGAAGCTTTCTTT. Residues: CASSTDPGTEAFF.

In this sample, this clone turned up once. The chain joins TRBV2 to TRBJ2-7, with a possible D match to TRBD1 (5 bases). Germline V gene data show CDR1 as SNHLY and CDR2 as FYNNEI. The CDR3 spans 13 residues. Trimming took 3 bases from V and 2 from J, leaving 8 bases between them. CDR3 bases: TGTGCCAGCAGTGAGGCAGGGCCCTACGAGCAGTACTTC. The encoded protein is CASSEAGPYEQYF.